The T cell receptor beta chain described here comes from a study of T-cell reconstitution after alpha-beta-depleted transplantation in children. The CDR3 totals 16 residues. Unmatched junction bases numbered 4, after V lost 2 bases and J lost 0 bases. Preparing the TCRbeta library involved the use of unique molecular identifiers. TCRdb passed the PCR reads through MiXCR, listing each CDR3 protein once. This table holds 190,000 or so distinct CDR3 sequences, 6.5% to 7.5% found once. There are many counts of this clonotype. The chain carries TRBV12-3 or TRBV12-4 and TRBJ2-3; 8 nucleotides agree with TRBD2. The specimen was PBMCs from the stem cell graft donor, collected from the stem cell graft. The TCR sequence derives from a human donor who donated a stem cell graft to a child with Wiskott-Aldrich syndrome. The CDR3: CASSLRASGSTDTQYF. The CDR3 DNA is TGTGCCAGCAGTTTACGTGCTAGCGGGAGCACAGATACGCAGTATTTT.